Below are 22 T cell receptor beta chains sequenced from a single sample in a study of T cells in Graves' hyperthyroidism and ophthalmopathy. Amplification of TCR beta CDR3 regions used RNA as the template. RT-PCR in the first round (using the HTBI primer set) targeted the TCR CDR3. Each CDR3 protein gets one entry after TCRdb re-called the multiplex PCR reads with MiXCR. This table has some 570,000 distinct CDR3 sequences, 13% to 15% appearing once. Sequencing input: blood. The receptor set was obtained from a woman aged 18-29 years with Graves' ophthalmopathy.

The rearrangement uses TRBV24-1 and TRBJ2-5; no firm D call. Trimming left V 7 bases short and J 7 bases short, with 9 bases between. Germline V gene lookup returns CDR1 KGHDR and CDR2 SFDVKD. This CDR3 is built from 11 residues. This CDR3 reads CATSAWGTQYF. CDR3 nucleotide sequence: TGTGCCACCAGCGCCTGGGGGACCCAGTACTTC.

In this sample, this clonotype turned up many times. The junction departs from the called germline gene at one end, perhaps through a read error. The rearrangement links TRBV7-9 to TRBJ1-1; D uncertain. The CDR3 is 13 amino acids. Germline CDR1 is SEHNR and CDR2 is FQNEAQ (reference sequence). The CDR3 coding sequence is TGTGCCAGCAGTTTAGAGGGATCCACTGAAGCTTTCTTT. Amino acid sequence: CASSLEGSTEAFF.

In this sample, this clonotype turned up a few times. The V call is TRBV7-8, the J call TRBJ1-1; D is unclear. This CDR3 has 19 amino acids. With 2 bases removed from V and 1 base from J, the gap between germline ends came to 23 bases. The V gene's germline CDR1 is SGHVS and CDR2 FQNEAQ. CDR3 DNA: TGTGCCAGCAGCTTATACCGTTCTACCCGTACCGGCCCGAACACTGAAGCTTTCTTT. Translation gives CASSLYRSTRTGPNTEAFF.

J is TRBJ2-7 and V is TRBV4-3; TRBD2 agrees at 9 bases. The V and J ends lost 0 bases and 7 bases, in that order; junction bases with no gene match: 10. CDR3 length equals 16 residues. Germline CDR1 reads LGHNA; CDR2 reads YSLEER. The CDR3 nucleotides are TGCGCCAGCAGCCAAGATTTGGCGGGAGGGCCAGCGGAGCAGTACTTC. Amino acids: CASSQDLAGGPAEQYF.

This clonotype appeared a few times. A read error may be the cause here, since a much bigger clone is one base away. The chain joins TRBV2 to TRBJ1-2; D is possibly TRBD1 (5 bases). The germline V gene has CDR1 SNHLY and CDR2 FYNNEI. V shed 1 base and J shed 6 bases, with 27 bases lying between them. CDR3 length equals 19 residues. CDR3 nucleotide sequence: TGTGCCAGCAGTGAAGACGCCTCTCCGACAACGGGACTTGGGGATGGCTACACCTTC. Its translation: CASSEDASPTTGLGDGYTF. Full variable domain (remainder filled in from reference TRBV2 and TRBJ1-2): EPEVTQTPSHQVTQMGQEVILRCVPISNHLYFYWYRQILGQKVEFLVSFYNNEISEKSEIFDDQFSVERPDGSNFTLKIRSTKLEDSAMYFCASSEDASPTTGLGDGYTFGSGTRLTVV.

The chain has TRBV5-1 and TRBJ2-7, with 7 bases identical to TRBD1. J lost 2 bases, V lost 6 bases, and 11 bases had no gene match. The CDR3 spans 15 residues. Germline assignment: CDR1 SGHRS and CDR2 YFSETQ. The CDR3 reads CASTLRRDSTYEQYF. CDR3 bases: TGCGCCAGCACCCTTCGCCGGGACAGTACCTACGAGCAGTACTTC.

Turning to this clonotype: This may be a read error, as it is one base from a much larger clone. The chain couples TRBV24-1 to TRBJ2-1, with 7 positions matching TRBD1. The CDR3 spans 15 residues. Germline loops: CDR1 KGHDR, CDR2 SFDVKD. The CDR3 spells CATSARQGSYNEQLF. Here the CDR3 DNA reads TGTGCCACCAGTGCGAGACAGGGCTCCTACAATGAGCAGCTCTTC.

This chain uses TRBV2 with TRBJ1-2; 8 bases are shared with TRBD1. V shed 3 bases, J shed 4 bases, and the junction held 7 bases outside the gene matches. Germline loops: CDR1 SNHLY, CDR2 FYNNEI. This CDR3 is 15 amino acids long. CDR3 loop: CASSDTGTGAYGYTF. CDR3 sequence (DNA): TGTGCCAGCAGTGACACCGGGACAGGAGCCTATGGCTACACCTTC.

This clonotype came up many times. CDR3 amino acids: CAISQRDTTNYGYTF. Here the CDR3 DNA reads TGTGCCATCAGCCAACGGGACACCACTAACTATGGCTACACCTTC. The chain has TRBV10-3 and TRBJ1-2; D perhaps matches TRBD1 (6 bases). This CDR3 contains 15 residues. V dropped 6 bases and J dropped 0 bases, with 14 bases sitting between them. CDR1 is ENHRY, CDR2 SYGVKD, per germline.

As regards this clonotype: A junction boundary mismatches the germline segment, possibly from a read error. The chain carries TRBV13 and TRBJ2-1; D not certain. CDR1 and CDR2 (germline): PRHDT, FYEKMQ (reference sequence). The CDR3 runs to 15 residues. CDR3 nucleotides: TGTGCCAACAGCCCACCGGTTAGCTCCTACAATGAGCAGTTCTTC. Translated, it gives CANSPPVSSYNEQFF.

For this clonotype: Germline is not matched at one junction end, which may reflect a read error. V is TRBV5-1 and J is TRBJ2-5, with 7 bases lining up with TRBD2. The CDR3 spans 17 residues. CDR1 SGHRS and CDR2 YFSETQ come from the germline V gene. The DNA of the CDR3 is TGCGCCAGCAGCTCCTGGGTTGGCCTAGCGGAACAAGGGACCCAGTACTTC. Encoded protein: CASSSWVGLAEQGTQYF. The complete variable domain, with remaining parts taken from reference TRBV5-1 and TRBJ2-5, reads KAGVTQTPRYLIKTRGQQVTLSCSPISGHRSVSWYQQTPGQGLQFLFEYFSETQRNKGNFPGRFSGRQFSNSRSEMNVSTLELGDSALYLCASSSWVGLAEQGTQYFGPGTRLLVL.

This clonotype was recorded at least ten times. This chain links TRBV29-1 with TRBJ1-1; D not resolved. Germline V lookup: CDR1 SQVTM, CDR2 ANQGSEA. There are 15 residues in the CDR3. V was pared by 0 bases and J by 3 bases, with 14 bases between. For the CDR3, the DNA is TGCAGCGTTGAAGATCTGGCGGTGACGGACACTGAAGCTTTCTTT. The encoded protein is CSVEDLAVTDTEAFF.

The chain couples TRBV20-1 to TRBJ1-5; possibly TRBD1 for D (6 bases). Deletions cut 6 bases from V and 3 bases from J, with 15 bases between. The CDR3 consists of 14 residues. CDR1 and CDR2 (germline): DFQATT, SNEGSKA (reference sequence). The CDR3 loop is CSAAPGGPNQPQHF. CDR3 nucleotide sequence: TGCAGTGCCGCCCCGGGGGGCCCCAATCAGCCCCAGCATTTT.

For this clonotype: It may be a read error: a sequence one base away is much more abundant. The chain joins TRBV7-9 to TRBJ1-1, with 7 bases matching TRBD1. The CDR3 runs 16 residues. Germline V gives CDR1 SEHNR, CDR2 FQNEAQ (reference sequence). The CDR3 sequence: CASSLVTGAPNTETFF. The CDR3 DNA reads TGTGCCAGCAGCTTAGTTACAGGGGCCCCGAACACTGAAACTTTCTTT.

This clonotype was seen at least ten times. This CDR3 reads CSARHAYSGRANEQYF. CDR3 nucleotides: TGCAGTGCTAGACATGCCTATAGCGGGAGGGCGAACGAGCAGTACTTC. The chain employs TRBV20-1 and TRBJ2-7; 11 positions agree with TRBD2. This CDR3 region has 16 residues. The V and J ends lost 2 bases and 5 bases, in that order; junction bases with no gene match: 11. In germline, CDR1 is DFQATT, CDR2 SNEGSKA (reference sequence).

This clonotype showed up just a few times. This rearrangement joins TRBV6-1 to TRBJ2-5; tentatively, D is TRBD2 (5 bases). This CDR3 comprises 15 residues. V lost 6 bases and J 5 bases, leaving 19 bases between the germline ends. Germline V gene sequence: CDR1 MNHNS, CDR2 SASEGT. DNA for the CDR3: TGTGCCAGCAGACGCCAAAAACCGGGGATCGAGACCCAGTACTTC. As protein: CASRRQKPGIETQYF.

The J gene is TRBJ2-7, the V gene TRBV4-2; no reliable D call. This CDR3 region has 18 residues. V lost 0 bases and J 3 bases, leaving 21 bases between the germline ends. The germline gives CDR1 LGHNA, CDR2 YNFKEQ. The CDR3 here is CASSQDMPGRNVSYEQYF. CDR3 coding DNA: TGTGCCAGCAGCCAAGATATGCCAGGCCGGAACGTGAGCTACGAGCAGTACTTC.

This clonotype was seen at least ten times. The genes are TRBV18 and TRBJ2-2; 7 bases match TRBD1. V lost 5 bases to trimming and J lost 5 bases; unmatched junction nucleotides: 2. The CDR3 is 13 amino acids. Germline CDR1 and CDR2: KGHSH and LQKENI. CDR3 amino acids: CASSDRETGELFF. In DNA, the CDR3 is TGTGCCAGCTCAGACAGGGAGACCGGGGAGCTGTTTTTT.

The rearrangement uses TRBV24-1 and TRBJ1-2; TRBD1 agrees at 9 bases. Germline V gene sequence: CDR1 KGHDR, CDR2 SFDVKD. This CDR3 contains 16 residues. The V and J ends lost 2 bases and 3 bases, in that order; junction bases with no gene match: 6. In DNA form, the CDR3 reads TGTGCCACCAGTGATTGGGTGGGACAGGGACACTATGGCTACACCTTC. It is translated as CATSDWVGQGHYGYTF.

The chain joins TRBV12-3 or TRBV12-4 to TRBJ2-1; unclear D gene. The CDR3 runs 17 residues. V lost 5 bases to trimming and J lost 0 bases, with 17 bases between them. CDR3 DNA: TGTGCCAGCAGTGGCCCCCTAGGAGTCAGCTCCTACAATGAGCAGTTCTTC. Translation gives CASSGPLGVSSYNEQFF.

This clonotype was seen only a few times. The rearrangement joins TRBV20-1 to TRBJ2-5; D is undetermined. The CDR3 runs to 10 residues. Germline V gene lookup returns CDR1 DFQATT and CDR2 SNEGSKA (reference sequence). With 5 bases removed from V and 4 bases from J, the gap between germline ends came to 5 bases. This CDR3 is CSALRETQYF. In DNA, the CDR3 is TGCAGTGCTTTAAGAGAGACCCAGTACTTC.

This clonotype showed up many times. This rearrangement joins TRBV11-2 to TRBJ2-7; 9 positions match TRBD1. The germline V gene encodes CDR1 SGHAT and CDR2 FQNNGV. CDR3 length: 14 amino acids. After removal of 5 bases from V and 5 bases from J, the junction contained 7 bases not matched to a gene. The DNA for the CDR3 is TGTGCCAGCAGCCACCAGGACAGGGGAAACGAGCAGTACTTC. It translates to CASSHQDRGNEQYF.